These T cell receptor beta chains were read from a single sample in a study of CD8 T cell repertoires and HIV-1 epitope variants. Which antigens these TCRs recognize remains unknown. The repertoire was sequenced with immunoSEQ multiplex PCR; TCRdb's copy has only in-frame clones and lacks some. The table shows thousands of clones, with 65% to 70% occurring only once. Sequencing used cultured CD8+ T cells derived from PBMCs. The receptors shown here come from a male donor with HIV. The CDR3 runs from the conserved cysteine through the conserved F or W. The D gene is left open where the match is weak. Where a row states a size, it is once, few, many or the class of an expanded clone; other rows omit it.

TGTGCCAGCAGTTTGACGGGACACCTCTACGAGCAGTACTTC | CASSLTGHLYEQYF | NA | NA | TRBJ2-7 | TRBV28
TGTGCCAGCAGCCCTGGGGGGTCAAACAATGAGCAGTTCTTC | CASSPGGSNNEQFF | once | NA | TRBJ2-1 | TRBV5-4
TGTGCCAGCAGTACGGACAGGGATGATCATGAAAAACTGTTTTTT | CASSTDRDDHEKLFF | NA | TRBD1 | TRBJ1-4 | TRBV28
TGTGCCAGTAGTATAGCCCTTGGAGAGGGGGCCTTCACCGGGGAGCTGTTTTTT | CASSIALGEGAFTGELFF | NA | TRBD1 | TRBJ2-2 | TRBV19
TGTGCCAGCACTCTACAGGGTGTGGGCAATCAGCCCCAGCATTTT | CASTLQGVGNQPQHF | NA | NA | TRBJ1-5 | TRBV2
TGTGCCAGCAGTTGGAACTACCCCTACGAGCAGTACTTC | CASSWNYPYEQYF | NA | NA | TRBJ2-7 | TRBV6-1
TGTGCCAGCAGCTTGGGAGGCGGGGGGCCTGGGGAGACCCAGTACTTC | CASSLGGGGPGETQYF | NA | TRBD2 | TRBJ2-5 | TRBV5-6
TGTGCCAGCAGTTTACGGGACAGGGGGCACTCTGGAAACACCATATATTTT | CASSLRDRGHSGNTIYF | NA | TRBD1 | TRBJ1-3 | TRBV27
TGTGCCAGCAGTGATCCCGGGACAGGGATTCACGAGCAGTACTTC | CASSDPGTGIHEQYF | once | TRBD1 | TRBJ2-7 | TRBV25-1
TGTGCCTGGAGTGCACAGGGGACTGAAGCTTTCTTT | CAWSAQGTEAFF | NA | TRBD1 | TRBJ1-1 | TRBV30
TGTGCCAGCAGTACGGGACTAGCGGGAGTGGGCGCCTCCGAGCAGTACTTC | CASSTGLAGVGASEQYF | NA | TRBD2 | TRBJ2-7 | TRBV2
TGTGCCAGCAACGGCGGGAGCGACGCGGATACGCAGTATTTT | CASNGGSDADTQYF | NA | TRBD2 | TRBJ2-3 | TRBV2
TGTGCCAGCAGTGAAAGGTCGGACGAAAAACTGTTTTTT | CASSERSDEKLFF | few | NA | TRBJ1-4 | TRBV2